Sequencing of this T cell receptor beta chain was carried out in a study of blood T cell repertoires in COVID-19. This table comes from immunoSEQ multiplex PCR, and its TCRdb copy is limited to in-frame clones, with some not included. This table has 150,000 to 200,000 clones, approximately 82% appearing once. The study recruited people aged about 18 to 95 years across more than 20 US areas. Trimming at V came to 6 bases and at J to 7 bases, leaving 15 bases not matched to a gene. The CDR3 is made up of 17 amino acids. Per the germline V gene, CDR1 is MRHNA and CDR2 is SNTAGT. The genes are TRBV6-4 and TRBJ1-2; TRBD1 agrees at 12 bases. Sequencing used PBMCs or T cells enriched from blood (not recorded which). This receptor was identified in a woman aged 55 to 70 with acute COVID-19. DNA for the CDR3: TGTGCCAGCAGCGCGACCGGGACAGGGGGCTCCGTCGGTGGCTACACCTTC. Translation gives CASSATGTGGSVGGYTF.